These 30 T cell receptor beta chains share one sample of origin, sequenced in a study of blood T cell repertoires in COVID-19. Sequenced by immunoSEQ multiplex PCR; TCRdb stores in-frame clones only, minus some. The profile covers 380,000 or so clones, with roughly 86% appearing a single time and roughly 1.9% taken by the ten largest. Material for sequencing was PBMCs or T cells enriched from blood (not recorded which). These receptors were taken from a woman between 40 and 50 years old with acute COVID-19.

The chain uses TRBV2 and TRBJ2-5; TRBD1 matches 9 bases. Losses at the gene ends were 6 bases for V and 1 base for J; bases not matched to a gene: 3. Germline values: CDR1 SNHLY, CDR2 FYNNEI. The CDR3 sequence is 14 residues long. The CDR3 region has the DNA TGTGCCAGCAGCGGGGACAGGGCCCAAGAGACCCAGTACTTC. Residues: CASSGDRAQETQYF.

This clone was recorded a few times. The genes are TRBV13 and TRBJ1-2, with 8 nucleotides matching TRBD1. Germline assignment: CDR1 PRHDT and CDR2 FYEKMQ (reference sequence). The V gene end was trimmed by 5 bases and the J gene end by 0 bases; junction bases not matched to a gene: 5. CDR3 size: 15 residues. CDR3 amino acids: CASSAGQGANYGYTF. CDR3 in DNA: TGTGCCAGCAGCGCCGGACAGGGAGCTAACTATGGCTACACCTTC.

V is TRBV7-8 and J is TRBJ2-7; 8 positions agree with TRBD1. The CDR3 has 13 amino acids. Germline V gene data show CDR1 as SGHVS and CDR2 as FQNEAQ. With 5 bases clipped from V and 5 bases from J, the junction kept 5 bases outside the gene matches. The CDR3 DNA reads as TGTGCCAGCAGCGTTGGACAGGGCAACGAGCAGTACTTC. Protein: CASSVGQGNEQYF.

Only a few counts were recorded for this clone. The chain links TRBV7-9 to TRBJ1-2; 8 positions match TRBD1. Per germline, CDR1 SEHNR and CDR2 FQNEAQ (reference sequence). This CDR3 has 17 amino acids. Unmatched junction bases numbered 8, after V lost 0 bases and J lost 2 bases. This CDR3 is CASSLAGQGVVNYGYTF. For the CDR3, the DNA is TGTGCCAGCAGCTTAGCCGGACAGGGAGTAGTCAACTATGGCTACACCTTC.

The CDR3 reads CASSRAGRRGTQETQYF. The CDR3 DNA reads TGTGCCAGCAGCCGAGCAGGGAGGCGGGGGACCCAAGAGACCCAGTACTTC. The chain combines TRBV28 with TRBJ2-5, with TRBD2 identical over 7 bases. The CDR3 sequence is 17 residues long. The V gene's germline CDR1 is MDHEN and CDR2 SYDVKM. With V trimmed by 6 bases and J by 1 base, 14 bases remained unmatched. Together with reference TRBV28 and TRBJ2-5, the CDR3 gives the full variable domain: DVKVTQSSRYLVKRTGEKVFLECVQDMDHENMFWYRQDPGLGLRLIYFSYDVKMKEKGDIPEGYSVSREKKERFSLILESASTNQTSMYLCASSRAGRRGTQETQYFGPGTRLLVL.

In DNA, the CDR3 is TGCGCCAGCAGCTGGGGACAGTATACCTCTGGAAACACCATATATTTT. Protein sequence: CASSWGQYTSGNTIYF. The rearrangement uses TRBV5-1 and TRBJ1-3; 7 bases are a match to TRBD1. This CDR3 is built from 16 residues. V was clipped by 3 bases and J by 0 bases; unmatched bases: 6. Germline CDR1 is SGHRS and CDR2 is YFSETQ. The full variable domain, in which reference TRBV5-1 and TRBJ1-3 provide the parts outside the CDR3, is KAGVTQTPRYLIKTRGQQVTLSCSPISGHRSVSWYQQTPGQGLQFLFEYFSETQRNKGNFPGRFSGRQFSNSRSEMNVSTLELGDSALYLCASSWGQYTSGNTIYFGEGSWLTVV.

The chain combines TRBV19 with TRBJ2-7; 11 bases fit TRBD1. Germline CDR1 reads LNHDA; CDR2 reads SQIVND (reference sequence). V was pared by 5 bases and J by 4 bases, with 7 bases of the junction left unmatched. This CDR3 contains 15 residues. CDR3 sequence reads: CASSPGQGAGYEQYF. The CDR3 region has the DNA TGTGCCAGTAGTCCCGGACAGGGGGCAGGTTACGAGCAGTACTTC.

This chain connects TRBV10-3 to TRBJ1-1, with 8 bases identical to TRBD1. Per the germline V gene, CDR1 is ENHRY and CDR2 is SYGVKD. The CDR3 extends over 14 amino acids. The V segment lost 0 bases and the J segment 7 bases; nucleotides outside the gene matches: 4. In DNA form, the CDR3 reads TGTGCCATCAGTGAGTCCAGGGGGCGGGATGAAGCTTTCTTT. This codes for CAISESRGRDEAFF.

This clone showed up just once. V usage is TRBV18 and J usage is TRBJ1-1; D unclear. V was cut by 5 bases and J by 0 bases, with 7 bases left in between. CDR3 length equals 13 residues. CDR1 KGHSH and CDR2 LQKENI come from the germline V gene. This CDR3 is CASSLQLNTEAFF. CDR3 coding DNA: TGTGCCAGCTCATTACAGCTGAACACTGAAGCTTTCTTT.

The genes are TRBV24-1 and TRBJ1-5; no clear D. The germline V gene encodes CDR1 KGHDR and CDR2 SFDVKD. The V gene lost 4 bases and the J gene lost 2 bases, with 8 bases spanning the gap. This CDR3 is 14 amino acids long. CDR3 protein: CATSDPVGNQPQHF. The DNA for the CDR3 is TGTGCCACCAGTGACCCTGTTGGCAATCAGCCCCAGCATTTT.

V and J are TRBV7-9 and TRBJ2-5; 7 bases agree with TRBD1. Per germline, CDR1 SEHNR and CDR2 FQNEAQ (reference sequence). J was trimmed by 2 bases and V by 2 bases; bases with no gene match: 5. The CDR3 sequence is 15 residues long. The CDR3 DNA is TGTGCCAGCAGCTTACGGGGACAGTTACAAGAGACCCAGTACTTC. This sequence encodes CASSLRGQLQETQYF.

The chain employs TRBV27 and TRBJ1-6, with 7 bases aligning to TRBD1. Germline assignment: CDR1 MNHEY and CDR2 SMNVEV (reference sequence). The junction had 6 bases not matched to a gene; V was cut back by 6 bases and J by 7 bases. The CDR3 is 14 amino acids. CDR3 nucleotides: TGTGCCAGCAGGGGGGACAGCCGAAATTCACCCCTCCACTTT. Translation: CASRGDSRNSPLHF.

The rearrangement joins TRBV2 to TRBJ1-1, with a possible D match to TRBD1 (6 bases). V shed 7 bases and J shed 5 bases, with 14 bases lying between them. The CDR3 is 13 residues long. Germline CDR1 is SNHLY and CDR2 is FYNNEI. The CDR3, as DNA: TGTGCCAGCAACCTAAGAGGGGGTACTGAAGCTTTCTTT. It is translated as CASNLRGGTEAFF.

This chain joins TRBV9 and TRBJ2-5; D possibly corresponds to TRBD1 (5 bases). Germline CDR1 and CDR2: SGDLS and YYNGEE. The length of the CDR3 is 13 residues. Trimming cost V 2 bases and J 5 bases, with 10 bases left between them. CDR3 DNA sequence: TGTGCCAGCAGCGTCCGGACATTCGAGACCCAGTACTTC. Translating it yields CASSVRTFETQYF.

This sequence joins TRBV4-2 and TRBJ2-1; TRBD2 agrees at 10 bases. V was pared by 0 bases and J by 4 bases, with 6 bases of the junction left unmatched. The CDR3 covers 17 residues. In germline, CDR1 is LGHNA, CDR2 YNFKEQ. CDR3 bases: TGTGCCAGCAGCCAAGATCAGTTAGCGGGGGGATACAATGAGCAGTTCTTC. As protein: CASSQDQLAGGYNEQFF.

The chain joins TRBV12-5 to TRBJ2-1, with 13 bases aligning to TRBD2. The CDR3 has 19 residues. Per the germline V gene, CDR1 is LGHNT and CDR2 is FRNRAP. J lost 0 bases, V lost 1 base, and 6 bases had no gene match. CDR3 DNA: TGTGCTAGTGGTTTGGCCAGGACTAGCGGGGGTCGCTCCTACAATGAGCAGTTCTTC. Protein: CASGLARTSGGRSYNEQFF.

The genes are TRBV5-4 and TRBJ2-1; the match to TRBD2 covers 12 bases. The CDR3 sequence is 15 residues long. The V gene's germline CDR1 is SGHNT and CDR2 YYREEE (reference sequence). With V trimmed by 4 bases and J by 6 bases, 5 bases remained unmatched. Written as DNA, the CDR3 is TGTGCCAGCAGCGCTACTAGCGGGGGGTTCAATGAGCAGTTCTTC. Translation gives CASSATSGGFNEQFF. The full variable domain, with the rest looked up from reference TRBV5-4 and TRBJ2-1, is ETGVTQSPTHLIKTRGQQVTLRCSSQSGHNTVSWYQQALGQGPQFIFQYYREEENGRGNFPPRFSGLQFPNYSSELNVNALELDDSALYLCASSATSGGFNEQFFGPGTRLTVL.

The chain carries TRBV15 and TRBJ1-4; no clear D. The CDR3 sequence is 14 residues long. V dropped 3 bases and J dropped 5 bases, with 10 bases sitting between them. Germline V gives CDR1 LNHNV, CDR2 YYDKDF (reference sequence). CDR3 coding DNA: TGTGCCACCAGCAGCAGGACGGGAAATGAAAAACTGTTTTTT. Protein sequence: CATSSRTGNEKLFF.

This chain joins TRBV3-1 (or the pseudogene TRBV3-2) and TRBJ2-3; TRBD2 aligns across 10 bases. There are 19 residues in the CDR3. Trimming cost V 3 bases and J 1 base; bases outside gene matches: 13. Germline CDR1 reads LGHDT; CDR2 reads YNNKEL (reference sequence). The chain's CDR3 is CASSHISRTTSGGTDTQYF. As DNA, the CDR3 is TGTGCCAGCAGCCACATCTCCCGCACTACTAGCGGGGGCACAGATACGCAGTATTTT.

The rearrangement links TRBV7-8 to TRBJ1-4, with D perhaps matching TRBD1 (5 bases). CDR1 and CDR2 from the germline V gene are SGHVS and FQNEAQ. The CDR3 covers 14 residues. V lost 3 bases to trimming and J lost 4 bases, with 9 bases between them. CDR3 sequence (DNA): TGTGCCAGCAGCTTCGACAGTCTTAATGAAAAACTGTTTTTT. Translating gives CASSFDSLNEKLFF.

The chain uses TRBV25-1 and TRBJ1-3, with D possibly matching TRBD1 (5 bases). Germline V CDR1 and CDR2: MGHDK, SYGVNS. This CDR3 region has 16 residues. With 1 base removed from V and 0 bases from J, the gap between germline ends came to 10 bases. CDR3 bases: TGTGCCAGCAGTGAATTTGGACACCTCTCTGGAAACACCATATATTTT. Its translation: CASSEFGHLSGNTIYF.

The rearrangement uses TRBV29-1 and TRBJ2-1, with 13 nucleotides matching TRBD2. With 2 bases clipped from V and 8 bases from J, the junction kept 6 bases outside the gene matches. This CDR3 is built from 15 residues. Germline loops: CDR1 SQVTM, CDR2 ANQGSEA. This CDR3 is CSVELTSGGADEQFF. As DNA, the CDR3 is TGCAGCGTTGAATTAACTAGCGGGGGGGCCGATGAGCAGTTCTTC.

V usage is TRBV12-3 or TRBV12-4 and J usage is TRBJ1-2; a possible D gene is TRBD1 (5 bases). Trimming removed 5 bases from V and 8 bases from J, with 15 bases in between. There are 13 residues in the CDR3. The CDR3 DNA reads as TGTGCCAGCAGTCGGATCCGGGAGGGGGGCTACACCTTC. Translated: CASSRIREGGYTF.

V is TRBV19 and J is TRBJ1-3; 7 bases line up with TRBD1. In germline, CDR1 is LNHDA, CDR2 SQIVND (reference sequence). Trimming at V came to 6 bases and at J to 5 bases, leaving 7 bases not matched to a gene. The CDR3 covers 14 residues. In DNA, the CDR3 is TGTGCCAGTAGACCAGACAGGGCTAGAAACACCATATATTTT. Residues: CASRPDRARNTIYF.

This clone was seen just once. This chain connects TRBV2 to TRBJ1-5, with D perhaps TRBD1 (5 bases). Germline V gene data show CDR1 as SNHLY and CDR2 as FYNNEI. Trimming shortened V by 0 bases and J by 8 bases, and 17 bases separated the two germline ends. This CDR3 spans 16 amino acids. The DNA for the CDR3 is TGTGCCAGCAGTGAAGCGCTTTTAGTCGGGGGTAAGCCCCAGCATTTT. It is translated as CASSEALLVGGKPQHF.

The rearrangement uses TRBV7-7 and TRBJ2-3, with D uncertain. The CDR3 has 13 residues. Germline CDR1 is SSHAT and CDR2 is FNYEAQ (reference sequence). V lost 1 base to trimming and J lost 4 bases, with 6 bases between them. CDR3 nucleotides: TGTGCCAGCAGCTTAGTTCCGGCAGATACGCAGTATTTT. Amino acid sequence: CASSLVPADTQYF.

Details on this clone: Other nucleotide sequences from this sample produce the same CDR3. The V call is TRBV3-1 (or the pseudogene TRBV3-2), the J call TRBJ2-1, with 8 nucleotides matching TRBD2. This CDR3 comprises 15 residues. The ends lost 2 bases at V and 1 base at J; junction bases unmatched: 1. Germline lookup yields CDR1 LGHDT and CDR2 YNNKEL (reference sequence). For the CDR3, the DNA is TGTGCCAGCAGCCAAACGGGGGGGTCCTACAATGAGCAGTTCTTC. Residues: CASSQTGGSYNEQFF.

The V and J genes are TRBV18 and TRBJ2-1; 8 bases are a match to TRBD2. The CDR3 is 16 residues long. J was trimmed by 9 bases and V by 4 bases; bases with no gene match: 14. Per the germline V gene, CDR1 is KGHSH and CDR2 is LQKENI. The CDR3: CASSRLALGLEGEQFF. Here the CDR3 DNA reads TGTGCCAGCTCACGACTAGCGCTTGGGCTTGAGGGTGAGCAGTTCTTC.

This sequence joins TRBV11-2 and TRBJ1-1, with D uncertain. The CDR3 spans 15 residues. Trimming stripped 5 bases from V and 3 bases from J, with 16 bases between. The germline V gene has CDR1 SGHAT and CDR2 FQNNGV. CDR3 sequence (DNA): TGTGCCAGCAGCGTAGGTCCGGGGATCGACACTGAAGCTTTCTTT. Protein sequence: CASSVGPGIDTEAFF. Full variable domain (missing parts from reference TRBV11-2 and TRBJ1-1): EAGVAQSPRYKIIEKRQSVAFWCNPISGHATLYWYQQILGQGPKLLIQFQNNGVVDDSQLPKDRFSAERLKGVDSTLKIQPAKLEDSAVYLCASSVGPGIDTEAFFGQGTRLTVV.

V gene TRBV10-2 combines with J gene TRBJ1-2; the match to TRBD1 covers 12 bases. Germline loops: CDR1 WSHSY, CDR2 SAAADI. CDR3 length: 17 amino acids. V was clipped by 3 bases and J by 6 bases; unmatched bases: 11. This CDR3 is CASSDPGTGGEKDGYTF. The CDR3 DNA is TGCGCCAGCAGTGACCCGGGGACAGGGGGCGAAAAGGATGGCTACACCTTC.